The 14 T cell receptor beta chains given below trace back to one sample, sequenced in a study of beta chain features in type 1 diabetes. These TCRs' antigens remain unknown. Findings of the study overall: Shortening that was moderate but significant affected the TCRB CDR3s of Type 1 diabetes patients in all four CD4+ subsets.

Isolated RNA was reverse transcribed in full, so expressed TCRB transcripts were sequenced. Sequencing used immunoSEQ multiplex PCR; TCRdb keeps in-frame clones, though not all of them. The sample contains roughly 300,000 clones, over 11% of which appear only once. The specimen was naive CD4+ T cells from blood. The receptors originated from a man in his thirties or forties with type 1 diabetes.

This clone was observed once. This chain connects TRBV11-2 to TRBJ2-3; D ambiguous. With 3 bases removed from V and 2 bases from J, the gap between germline ends came to 9 bases. CDR1 SGHAT and CDR2 FQNNGV come from the germline V gene. The CDR3 sequence is 14 residues long. This CDR3 is CASSLVQLTDTQYF. The CDR3 DNA reads TGTGCCAGCAGCTTGGTACAGCTCACAGATACGCAGTATTTT.

This clone was seen more than once but under ten times. The V gene is TRBV7-2, the J gene TRBJ1-1, with 8 bases that match TRBD1. V gave up 4 bases and J gave up 5 bases; unmatched junction bases: 9. This CDR3 is built from 15 residues. Per germline, CDR1 SGHTA and CDR2 FQGNSA. The CDR3 is CASSSTDRARTEAFF. The CDR3 DNA sequence: TGTGCCAGCAGCTCTACGGACAGGGCGAGGACTGAAGCTTTCTTT.

This clone was seen a few times. The genes are TRBV5-1 and TRBJ2-4, with 8 bases matching TRBD2. The CDR3 extends over 15 amino acids. From germline, CDR1 is SGHRS and CDR2 YFSETQ. The ends lost 4 bases at V and 1 base at J; junction bases unmatched: 4. CDR3 residues: CASSPGGSAKNIQYF. The CDR3 DNA follows: TGCGCCAGCAGCCCGGGGGGGTCGGCCAAAAACATTCAGTACTTC.

The chain employs TRBV5-1 and TRBJ2-1; D perhaps matches TRBD2 (5 bases). Germline CDR1 and CDR2: SGHRS and YFSETQ. The CDR3 length is 14 residues. Deletions cut 4 bases from V and 6 bases from J, with 14 bases between. The CDR3 bases are TGCGCCAGCAGCATAGAGACTAACCTCAATGAGCAGTTCTTC. Encoded protein: CASSIETNLNEQFF.

The chain has TRBV5-1 and TRBJ2-5; 9 bases are a match to TRBD2. Germline assignment: CDR1 SGHRS and CDR2 YFSETQ. The CDR3 runs 13 residues. The V gene end was trimmed by 5 bases and the J gene end by 5 bases; junction bases not matched to a gene: 4. CDR3 nucleotide sequence: TGCGCCAGCAGTTTCGGACTAGCGGAGACCCAGTACTTC. Translation: CASSFGLAETQYF.

In this sample, this clone turned up a few times. CDR3 region: CASSTGQGFGETQYF. CDR3 nucleotides: TGCGCCAGCAGCACCGGACAGGGTTTCGGCGAGACCCAGTACTTC. The V call is TRBV5-1, the J call TRBJ2-5; 8 nucleotides line up with TRBD1. The CDR3 length is 15 residues. Germline V gives CDR1 SGHRS, CDR2 YFSETQ. V dropped 4 bases and J dropped 5; count of bases not matched to a gene: 10.

This clone was counted a few times. The rearrangement links TRBV6-4 to TRBJ2-3; the match to TRBD1 covers 10 bases. The germline CDR1 and CDR2 sequences are MRHNA and SNTAGT. Trimming at V came to 9 bases and at J to 3 bases, leaving 15 bases not matched to a gene. The CDR3 sequence is 17 residues long. CDR3 sequence: CARPKPTGGYVTDTQYF. CDR3 coding DNA: TGTGCCAGACCGAAGCCGACAGGGGGCTATGTGACAGATACGCAGTATTTT.

This clone has a handful of counts. The chain has TRBV7-2 and TRBJ2-1, with no clear D. The germline V gene encodes CDR1 SGHTA and CDR2 FQGNSA. V dropped 6 bases and J dropped 6 bases, with 15 bases sitting between them. The length of the CDR3 is 14 residues. The CDR3 bases are TGTGCCAGCAGTTACGCCCGCCGAGCCAATGAGCAGTTCTTC. This gives the protein CASSYARRANEQFF.

This clone has more than one count but fewer than ten. Other DNA variants within this sample encode the same CDR3. This sequence joins TRBV5-1 and TRBJ2-5; D is uncertain. Germline CDR1 reads SGHRS; CDR2 reads YFSETQ. Trimming took 0 bases from V and 5 from J, leaving 2 bases between them. The CDR3 contains 11 residues. In DNA, the CDR3 is TGCGCCAGCAGCTTGGCGGAGACCCAGTACTTC. Translating it yields CASSLAETQYF.

A few counts support this clone. The junction shows a germline mismatch at one end, possibly a read error. The chain uses TRBV7-7 and TRBJ2-3; 8 bases agree with TRBD2. CDR3 size: 14 residues. Germline CDR1 SSHAT, CDR2 FNYEAQ (reference sequence). This CDR3 is CASSLAGHTDTQYF. For the CDR3, the DNA is TGTGCTAGCAGCTTAGCGGGGCACACAGATACGCAGTATTTT.

This chain links TRBV5-6 with TRBJ2-5; 9 nucleotides line up with TRBD2. Germline CDR1 SGHDT, CDR2 YYEEEE. This CDR3 has 17 residues. Losses at the gene ends were 4 bases for V and 1 base for J; bases not matched to a gene: 11. The CDR3 nucleotides are TGTGCCAGCAGCCGAGCGGGAGGTAGTAGCCGCCAAGAGACCCAGTACTTC. Amino acid sequence: CASSRAGGSSRQETQYF.

This clone was recorded a few times. The J gene is TRBJ2-7, the V gene TRBV5-1; TRBD2 is a possible D gene (5 bases). Trimming took off 0 bases at V and 3 bases at J, with 16 bases between the two ends. CDR3 length: 16 residues. In germline, CDR1 is SGHRS, CDR2 YFSETQ. Written as DNA, the CDR3 is TGCGCCAGCAGCTTGGGATTCGTGGGAGCTGTCTACGAGCAGTACTTC. Translating it yields CASSLGFVGAVYEQYF.

The chain couples TRBV28 to TRBJ1-5; TRBD1 matches 11 bases. Germline V CDR1 and CDR2: MDHEN, SYDVKM. The CDR3 has 15 residues. The V gene end was trimmed by 5 bases and the J gene end by 7 bases; junction bases not matched to a gene: 7. For the CDR3, the DNA is TGTGCCAGCAGTCCAGGACAGGGGGCCGGACAGCCCCAGCATTTT. This sequence encodes CASSPGQGAGQPQHF. The full variable domain, rest sourced from reference TRBV28 and TRBJ1-5, is DVKVTQSSRYLVKRTGEKVFLECVQDMDHENMFWYRQDPGLGLRLIYFSYDVKMKEKGDIPEGYSVSREKKERFSLILESASTNQTSMYLCASSPGQGAGQPQHFGDGTRLSIL.

The rearrangement joins TRBV5-1 to TRBJ2-5, with 8 bases fitting TRBD2. With 4 bases clipped from V and 1 base from J, the junction kept 6 bases outside the gene matches. The CDR3 extends over 15 amino acids. Germline V gene data show CDR1 as SGHRS and CDR2 as YFSETQ. CDR3 amino acids: CASSPAGTSQETQYF. CDR3 in DNA: TGCGCCAGCAGCCCAGCCGGGACTAGCCAAGAGACCCAGTACTTC.